This TCR beta chain was sequenced for a study of blood T cells in healthy people across ages (dated by TCRdb to the mid-2010s). With regard to the full study: Template switching captured roughly one uniquely barcoded TCR beta cDNA molecule per two T cells in model experiments. The study measured age-related changes in TCR beta repertoire diversity using deep sequencing normalized with unique cDNA molecular identifiers. Four age groups were formed from the donors: young (average approximately 16 years), middle-aged (approximately 40), aged (about 68) and long-lived (less than 85). Donors of different ages were randomly distributed across sequencing lanes to avoid experimental bias. Two additional independent replicas of 1 million unique cDNA reads from the same blood draw were analyzed for two donors (one aged 18 to 30 and one aged 80 or older).

Results and caveats for the whole study, not just this receptor: As age increased, observed TCR beta diversity per million T cells dropped in a roughly linear way, and a significant reduction was already evident by age 40. Bulk unsorted PBMC profiling prevented conclusive comparison of naive and antigen-experienced compartments. Observed TCR beta diversity correlated strongly with the percentage of naive T cells measured by flow cytometry. Estimates of total diversity based on one million sequenced T cells were considered lower bounds and underestimates. The CMV infection status of donors was not known, potentially confounding age-related changes in expanded clonotypes. Compared with the aged group, more naive CD4+ T cells, fewer expanded clones and increased TCR diversity were shown by the long-lived group, suggesting age selection.

Regarding this clonotype: Its binding antigen is unknown. Nothing much larger sits one base from this clone, and base qualities are not available.

The donors were roughly 38 Caucasian individuals from Russia, aged 6 to 90 years, who were systemically healthy. Each donor gave ten milliliters of peripheral blood, collected into EDTA-treated Vacutainer tubes. Ficoll-Paque density-gradient centrifugation was used to isolate PBMCs, with at least 7 million obtained per sample. Trizol reagent was used to extract total RNA from PBMCs, with at least 6 micrograms per sample. For every donor, an aliquot of PBMCs went through flow cytometry to measure the percentages of naive CD45RAhigh/CD27high T cells. The library was produced with 5' RACE. Data came from an Illumina HiSeq 2500. A second PCR of about 6 to 11 cycles was run with a J-beta primer mix and a sample-barcoded 5' primer. A template-switch 5' adaptor carrying 12 random nucleotides introduced a unique molecular identifier onto each TCR beta cDNA molecule. Each sample yielded at least 2.5 million CDR3-containing paired-end reads. First-strand cDNA synthesis was performed from all RNA using the Mint cDNA synthesis kit, with priming by a TRBC-specific oligonucleotide. All cDNA was treated with uracil-DNA glycosylase and then went through a first 18-cycle PCR with the universal primers M1SS and BC2_uni_R. The original pipeline was this. Normalization of each sample was performed by random selection of 1 million high-quality reads, each carrying a distinct molecular identifier. Reads with shared molecular identifiers were discarded instead of being binned into consensus sequences. MiTCR, set to a Q25 quality threshold and the strictest error-elimination algorithm, was used for CDR3 identification, clonotype clustering and error correction. A nonparametric unseen species model using Euler transformation provided a lower-bound estimate of total TCR beta diversity. The public reads were run again by TCRdb, first through fastp at Q25 and then through MiXCR, and only productive beta chains were kept. Duplicate CDR3 protein sequences are folded into a single record with the most common DNA and genes. TCRdb's processing, not the authors' own work, is the source of the V and J calls. A total of some 800,000 distinct CDR3 sequences appear in this sample, approximately 48% of them only once. Roughly 19% of the sample goes to the ten largest clones.

Taken from cysteine to phenylalanine, the CDR3 has 14 residues. The CDR3 DNA has 42 bases and is translated from base 1. The V and J ends are trimmed by 5 bases and 5 bases, leaving 15 bases between them. In the germline V gene, CDR1 corresponds to MNHEY and CDR2 to SVGAGI. This receptor was obtained from a man aged 55 to 70 in good health. Sequenced input: blood. The chain is encoded by TRBV6-5 joined to TRBJ2-5, and the D gene may be TRBD2, 6 bases matching. The DNA is as follows: TGTGCCAGCAGTCGCTCCGGGGCGGGGGAGACCCAGTACTTC. Translated, this is CASSRSGAGETQYF.